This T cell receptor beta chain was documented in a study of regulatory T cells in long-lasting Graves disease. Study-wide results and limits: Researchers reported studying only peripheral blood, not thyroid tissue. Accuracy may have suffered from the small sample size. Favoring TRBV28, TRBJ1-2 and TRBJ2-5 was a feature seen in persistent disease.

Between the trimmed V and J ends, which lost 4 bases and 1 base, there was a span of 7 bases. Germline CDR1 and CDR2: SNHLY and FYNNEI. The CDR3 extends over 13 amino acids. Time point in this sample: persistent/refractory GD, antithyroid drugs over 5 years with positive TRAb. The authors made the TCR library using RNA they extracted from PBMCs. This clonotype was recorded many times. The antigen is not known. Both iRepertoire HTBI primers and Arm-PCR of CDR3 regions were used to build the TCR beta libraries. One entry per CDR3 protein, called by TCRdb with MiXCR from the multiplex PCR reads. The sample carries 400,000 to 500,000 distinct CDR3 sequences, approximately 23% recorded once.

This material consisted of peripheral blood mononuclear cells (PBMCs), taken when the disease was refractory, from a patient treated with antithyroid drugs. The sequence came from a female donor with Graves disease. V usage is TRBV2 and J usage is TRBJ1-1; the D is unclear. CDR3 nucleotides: TGTGCCAGCAGTGGGCAACAGAACACTGAAGCTTTCTTT. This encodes CASSGQQNTEAFF.